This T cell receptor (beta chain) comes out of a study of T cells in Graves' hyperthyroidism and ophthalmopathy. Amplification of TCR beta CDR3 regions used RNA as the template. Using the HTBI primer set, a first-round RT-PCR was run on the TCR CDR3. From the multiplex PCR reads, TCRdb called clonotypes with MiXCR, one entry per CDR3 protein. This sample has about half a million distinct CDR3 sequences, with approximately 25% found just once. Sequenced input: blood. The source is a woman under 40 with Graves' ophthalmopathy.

In DNA, the CDR3 is TGTGCCAGCAGCCAGCGGACTACAGCGTACGAGCAGTACTTC. It is translated as CASSQRTTAYEQYF. V gene TRBV11-2 combines with J gene TRBJ2-7, with D possibly TRBD2 on 6 matching bases. Germline V gives CDR1 SGHAT, CDR2 FQNNGV. Trimming took 5 bases from V and 4 from J, leaving 15 bases between them. CDR3 size: 14 residues.